These T cell receptor beta chains were read from a single sample in a study of blood T cell repertoires in COVID-19. The assay was immunoSEQ multiplex PCR, and TCRdb's table has in-frame clones only and misses some. The sample has some 350,000 clones; roughly nine tenths are singletons. The specimen sequenced was PBMCs or T cells enriched from blood (not recorded which). The source of these receptors is a man younger than 35 who had recovered from COVID-19. CDR3s include the opening cysteine and the closing phenylalanine or tryptophan. The D gene is left open where the match is weak. Expanded clones get a size class; other rows say once, few or many, or leave the size out.

v_gene: TRBV5-1
d_gene: TRBD2
abundance: few
j_gene: TRBJ2-5
CDR3nt: TGCGCCAGCAGCTTGGTGGCTAGCGGGCAAGAGACCCAGTACTTC
CDR3aa: CASSLVASGQETQYF

v_gene: TRBV24-1
d_gene: NA
abundance: NA
j_gene: TRBJ1-1
CDR3nt: TGTGCCACCAGTGATTCCGGGACACCTTACACTGAAGCTTTCTTT
CDR3aa: CATSDSGTPYTEAFF

v_gene: TRBV7-2
d_gene: TRBD1
abundance: NA
j_gene: TRBJ2-5
CDR3nt: TGTGCCAGCAGCTTGTCGACAGGGCAAGAGACCCAGTACTTC
CDR3aa: CASSLSTGQETQYF

v_gene: TRBV2
d_gene: TRBD1
abundance: NA
j_gene: TRBJ1-2
CDR3nt: TGTGCCAGCAGTGGACAGGGGATGAGTGGCTACACCTTC
CDR3aa: CASSGQGMSGYTF

v_gene: TRBV7-2
d_gene: TRBD2
abundance: NA
j_gene: TRBJ2-1
CDR3nt: TGTGCCAGCAGCGAGCGGGGGGGCCATTTTCAGTTCTTC
CDR3aa: CASSERGGHFQFF

v_gene: TRBV18
d_gene: TRBD1
abundance: NA
j_gene: TRBJ1-1
CDR3nt: TGTGCCAGCTCACCGGGGCGACAGGGCCTCACTGAAGCTTTCTTT
CDR3aa: CASSPGRQGLTEAFF

v_gene: TRBV9
d_gene: TRBD2
abundance: NA
j_gene: TRBJ2-7
CDR3nt: TGTGCCAGCAGCGTAGGAGGGACTAGCGGGAGGGCCGGGTACGAGCAGTACTTC
CDR3aa: CASSVGGTSGRAGYEQYF

v_gene: TRBV5-6
d_gene: NA
abundance: NA
j_gene: TRBJ1-1
CDR3nt: TGTGCCAGCAGCTCGTACCAGGAAGCTTTCTTT
CDR3aa: CASSSYQEAFF

v_gene: TRBV4-1
d_gene: TRBD2
abundance: NA
j_gene: TRBJ2-2
CDR3nt: TGCGCCAGCAGCCACGCTAGGGAGGGCGGGGAGCTGTTTTTT
CDR3aa: CASSHAREGGELFF

v_gene: TRBV5-5
d_gene: TRBD1
abundance: NA
j_gene: TRBJ2-5
CDR3nt: TGTGCCAGCAGCCGGGGACAGCAGCAAGAGACCCAGTACTTC
CDR3aa: CASSRGQQQETQYF

v_gene: TRBV24-1
d_gene: TRBD2
abundance: NA
j_gene: TRBJ2-1
CDR3nt: TGTGCCACCAGTGATCACAAGCGGGGATCCTACAATGAGCAGTTCTTC
CDR3aa: CATSDHKRGSYNEQFF

v_gene: TRBV19
d_gene: TRBD1
abundance: NA
j_gene: TRBJ1-2
CDR3nt: TGTGCCAGTACCGCGGACAGGGGAAGAGGCTACACCTTC
CDR3aa: CASTADRGRGYTF

v_gene: TRBV4-1
d_gene: NA
abundance: NA
j_gene: TRBJ2-2
CDR3nt: TGCGCCAGCAGCCAAGAAACGACTACCGGGGAGCTGTTTTTT
CDR3aa: CASSQETTTGELFF

v_gene: TRBV6-5
d_gene: NA
abundance: NA
j_gene: TRBJ1-2
CDR3nt: TGTGCCAGCAGTTACTCGTTAAGGAGCTACTATGGCTACACCTTC
CDR3aa: CASSYSLRSYYGYTF

v_gene: TRBV25-1
d_gene: NA
abundance: NA
j_gene: TRBJ1-1
CDR3nt: TGTGCCAGCGCAGGGTGGGGTGGCACTGAAGCTTTCTTT
CDR3aa: CASAGWGGTEAFF

v_gene: TRBV27
d_gene: NA
abundance: NA
j_gene: TRBJ1-2
CDR3nt: TGTGCCAGCAGTTTAAACGGACAGTTGTCCGTGCGCTTC
CDR3aa: CASSLNGQLSVRF

v_gene: TRBV4-3
d_gene: TRBD1
abundance: NA
j_gene: TRBJ1-3
CDR3nt: TGCGCCAGCAGCCAGGATAAACAGGGGTACGGAAACACCATATATTTT
CDR3aa: CASSQDKQGYGNTIYF

v_gene: TRBV10-3
d_gene: NA
abundance: once
j_gene: TRBJ1-1
CDR3nt: TGTGCCATCAGTAGGGAGAGGACTGAAGCTTTCTTT
CDR3aa: CAISRERTEAFF

v_gene: TRBV7-2
d_gene: NA
abundance: NA
j_gene: TRBJ2-5
CDR3nt: TGTGCCAGCAGCTCCCATCAAGAGACCCAGTACTTC
CDR3aa: CASSSHQETQYF

v_gene: TRBV28
d_gene: NA
abundance: NA
j_gene: TRBJ1-5
CDR3nt: TGTGCCAGCAGTCGTGCGGGCAATCAGCCCCAGCATTTT
CDR3aa: CASSRAGNQPQHF

v_gene: TRBV5-4
d_gene: NA
abundance: NA
j_gene: TRBJ1-1
CDR3nt: TGTGCCAGCAGCTTCGGGAGTGGCACTGAAGCTTTCTTT
CDR3aa: CASSFGSGTEAFF

v_gene: TRBV7-9
d_gene: NA
abundance: NA
j_gene: TRBJ2-7
CDR3nt: TGTGCCAGCAGCCATCCCCAGGGGAAAGCCTACGAGCAGTACTTC
CDR3aa: CASSHPQGKAYEQYF

v_gene: TRBV10-2
d_gene: NA
abundance: NA
j_gene: TRBJ2-7
CDR3nt: TGCGCCAGCAGTGACGGAGGTAGAACCAACTACGAGCAGTACTTC
CDR3aa: CASSDGGRTNYEQYF

v_gene: TRBV6-2/TRBV6-3
d_gene: TRBD1
abundance: NA
j_gene: TRBJ1-5
CDR3nt: TGTGCCAGCAGTTGGAATAGGGGGCCACACAATCAGCCCCAGCATTTT
CDR3aa: CASSWNRGPHNQPQHF

v_gene: TRBV11-3
d_gene: NA
abundance: NA
j_gene: TRBJ2-1
CDR3nt: TGTGCCAGCAGCTCCCGAGACAATGAGCAGTTCTTC
CDR3aa: CASSSRDNEQFF

v_gene: TRBV6-5
d_gene: TRBD1
abundance: once
j_gene: TRBJ2-1
CDR3nt: TGTGCCAGCAGTTACGGGACAGGGACAGGCAATGAGCAGTTCTTC
CDR3aa: CASSYGTGTGNEQFF

v_gene: TRBV5-4
d_gene: NA
abundance: NA
j_gene: TRBJ2-7
CDR3nt: TGTGCCAGCAGCTTGGACAGGGCAGGCGAGCAGTACTTC
CDR3aa: CASSLDRAGEQYF

v_gene: TRBV5-1
d_gene: TRBD1
abundance: NA
j_gene: TRBJ2-1
CDR3nt: TGCGCCAGCACTAAAGGGACAGGGGGTAATGAGCAGTTCTTC
CDR3aa: CASTKGTGGNEQFF

v_gene: TRBV11-3
d_gene: NA
abundance: NA
j_gene: TRBJ2-2
CDR3nt: TGTGCCAGCAGCTTGGAAGACCCTAGAGCTGGCGGGGAGCTGTTTTTT
CDR3aa: CASSLEDPRAGGELFF

v_gene: TRBV18
d_gene: TRBD1
abundance: NA
j_gene: TRBJ2-2
CDR3nt: TGTGCCAGCTCACCATCTGCCGGGACAGGGACGAACACCGGGGAGCTGTTTTTT
CDR3aa: CASSPSAGTGTNTGELFF

v_gene: TRBV6-5
d_gene: NA
abundance: NA
j_gene: TRBJ2-2
CDR3nt: TGTGCCAGCAAAAATTTTAGGGAGCTGTTTTTT
CDR3aa: CASKNFRELFF

v_gene: TRBV24-1
d_gene: TRBD2
abundance: once
j_gene: TRBJ2-1
CDR3nt: TGTGCCACCTCCGTTCCCCCTGGGACTAGCGGGAAAGGGAACAATGAGCAGTTCTTC
CDR3aa: CATSVPPGTSGKGNNEQFF

v_gene: TRBV3-1/TRBV3-2
d_gene: TRBD2
abundance: NA
j_gene: TRBJ2-1
CDR3nt: TGTGCCAGCAGCCGACTAGCGGGGCTACTCAATGAGCAGTTCTTC
CDR3aa: CASSRLAGLLNEQFF

v_gene: TRBV27
d_gene: NA
abundance: NA
j_gene: TRBJ1-4
CDR3nt: TGTGCCAGCAGTTTTAGAGGCGGGATTAATGAAAAACTGTTTTTT
CDR3aa: CASSFRGGINEKLFF

v_gene: TRBV27
d_gene: NA
abundance: NA
j_gene: TRBJ2-1
CDR3nt: TGTGCCAGCAGTTCTACCGCGGGACTGGGCTCCTACAATGAGCAGTTCTTC
CDR3aa: CASSSTAGLGSYNEQFF

v_gene: TRBV7-3
d_gene: NA
abundance: once
j_gene: TRBJ2-3
CDR3nt: TGTGCCAGCAGCTTCAACCAGGGTAGCACAGATACGCAGTATTTT
CDR3aa: CASSFNQGSTDTQYF

v_gene: TRBV18
d_gene: NA
abundance: NA
j_gene: TRBJ2-1
CDR3nt: TGTGCCAGCTCCCCAACGGGGCGGGTCGGGGGCAATGAGCAGTTCTTC
CDR3aa: CASSPTGRVGGNEQFF

v_gene: TRBV29-1
d_gene: TRBD2
abundance: NA
j_gene: TRBJ2-2
CDR3nt: TGCAGCGTTGAAGATTCCGGGAGGCCCGGGGAGCTGTTTTTT
CDR3aa: CSVEDSGRPGELFF

v_gene: TRBV6-5
d_gene: NA
abundance: NA
j_gene: TRBJ1-5
CDR3nt: TGTGCCAGCAGTTCAGGGGTTCAGCCCCAGCATTTT
CDR3aa: CASSSGVQPQHF

v_gene: TRBV7-3
d_gene: NA
abundance: many
j_gene: TRBJ2-3
CDR3nt: TGTGCCAGCAGCTTAGCAGGAAGTCTGGATACGCAGTATTTT
CDR3aa: CASSLAGSLDTQYF

v_gene: TRBV29-1
d_gene: TRBD2
abundance: NA
j_gene: TRBJ2-2
CDR3nt: TGCAGCGTAAAAGGACTAGCGAACACCGGGGAGCTGTTTTTT
CDR3aa: CSVKGLANTGELFF

v_gene: TRBV6-5
d_gene: TRBD1
abundance: NA
j_gene: TRBJ2-1
CDR3nt: TGTGCCAGCAGGCCGGGACAGTCCTACAATGAGCAGTTCTTC
CDR3aa: CASRPGQSYNEQFF

v_gene: TRBV9
d_gene: TRBD2
abundance: NA
j_gene: TRBJ2-1
CDR3nt: TGTGCCAGCAGCGTAGCGCCCGGGACTAGCGGGATGGAGCAGTTCTTC
CDR3aa: CASSVAPGTSGMEQFF

v_gene: TRBV29-1
d_gene: NA
abundance: NA
j_gene: TRBJ2-6
CDR3nt: TGCAGCGTTGAAGCGGGTCTGTCTGGGGCCAACGTCCTGACTTTC
CDR3aa: CSVEAGLSGANVLTF

v_gene: TRBV11-3
d_gene: TRBD2
abundance: NA
j_gene: TRBJ2-1
CDR3nt: TGTGCCAGCAGCAAACTAGCGGGGGGGGAAAATGAGCAGTTCTTC
CDR3aa: CASSKLAGGENEQFF

v_gene: TRBV19
d_gene: NA
abundance: NA
j_gene: TRBJ1-5
CDR3nt: TGTGCCAGTAGTCAACAGGGCTACAATCAGCCCCAGCATTTT
CDR3aa: CASSQQGYNQPQHF

v_gene: TRBV28
d_gene: TRBD1
abundance: NA
j_gene: TRBJ2-1
CDR3nt: TGTGCCAGCAGTCCCGGGACAGACAATGAGCAGTTCTTC
CDR3aa: CASSPGTDNEQFF

v_gene: TRBV27
d_gene: NA
abundance: NA
j_gene: TRBJ2-6
CDR3nt: TGTGCCAGCAGTTTCCGGGTTGGTGGGGCCAACGTCCTGACTTTC
CDR3aa: CASSFRVGGANVLTF

v_gene: TRBV10-3
d_gene: NA
abundance: NA
j_gene: TRBJ1-2
CDR3nt: TGTGCCATCATGGTTCGGGGATATGGCTACACCTTC
CDR3aa: CAIMVRGYGYTF

v_gene: TRBV28
d_gene: TRBD1
abundance: NA
j_gene: TRBJ1-5
CDR3nt: TGTGCCAGCAGTTTAGGGACAGCAAGCAATCAGCCCCAGCATTTT
CDR3aa: CASSLGTASNQPQHF